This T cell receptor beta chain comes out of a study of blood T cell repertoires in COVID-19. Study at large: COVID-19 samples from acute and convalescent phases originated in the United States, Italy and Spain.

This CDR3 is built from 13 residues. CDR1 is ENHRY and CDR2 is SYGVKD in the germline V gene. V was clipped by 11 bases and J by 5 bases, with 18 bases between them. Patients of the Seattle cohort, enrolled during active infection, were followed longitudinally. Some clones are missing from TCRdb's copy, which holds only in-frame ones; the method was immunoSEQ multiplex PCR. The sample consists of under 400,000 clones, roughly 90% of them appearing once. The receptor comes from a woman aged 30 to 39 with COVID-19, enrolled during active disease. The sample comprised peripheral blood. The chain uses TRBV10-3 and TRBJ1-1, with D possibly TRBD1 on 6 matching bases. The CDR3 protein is CAATTGDPTEAFF. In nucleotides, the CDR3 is TGTGCCGCCACGACAGGTGACCCGACTGAAGCTTTCTTT.